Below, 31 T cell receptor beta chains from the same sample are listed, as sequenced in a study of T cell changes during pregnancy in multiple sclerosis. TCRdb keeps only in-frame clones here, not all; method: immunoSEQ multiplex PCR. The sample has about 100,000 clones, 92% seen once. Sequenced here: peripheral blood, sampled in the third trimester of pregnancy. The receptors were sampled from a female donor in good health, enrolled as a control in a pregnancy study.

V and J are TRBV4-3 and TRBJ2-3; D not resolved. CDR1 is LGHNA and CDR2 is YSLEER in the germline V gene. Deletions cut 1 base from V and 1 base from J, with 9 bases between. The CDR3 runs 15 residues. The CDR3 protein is CASSQGGFRTDTQYF. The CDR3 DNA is TGCGCCAGCAGCCAAGGAGGATTCCGCACAGATACGCAGTATTTT.

The CDR3 loop reads CASSKDRAGANVLTF. Here the CDR3 DNA reads TGTGCCAGCAGCAAAGACAGGGCTGGGGCCAACGTCCTGACTTTC. The chain is built from TRBV13 and TRBJ2-6, with 7 bases identical to TRBD1. V trimming: 5 bases; J trimming: 2 bases; junction bases outside the gene matches: 3. This CDR3 spans 15 amino acids. The germline V gene has CDR1 PRHDT and CDR2 FYEKMQ (reference sequence). Drawing the rest from reference TRBV13 and TRBJ2-6, the complete variable domain is AAGVIQSPRHLIKEKRETATLKCYPIPRHDTVYWYQQGPGQDPQFLISFYEKMQSDKGSIPDRFSAQQFSDYHSELNMSSLELGDSALYFCASSKDRAGANVLTFGAGSRLTVL.

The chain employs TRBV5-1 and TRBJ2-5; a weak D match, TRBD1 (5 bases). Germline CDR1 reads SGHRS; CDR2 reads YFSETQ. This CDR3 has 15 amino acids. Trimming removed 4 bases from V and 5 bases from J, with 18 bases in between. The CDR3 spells CASSPRNSGQETQYF. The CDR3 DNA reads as TGCGCCAGCAGCCCCCGGAACTCAGGGCAGGAGACCCAGTACTTC. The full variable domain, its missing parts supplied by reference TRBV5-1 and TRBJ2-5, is KAGVTQTPRYLIKTRGQQVTLSCSPISGHRSVSWYQQTPGQGLQFLFEYFSETQRNKGNFPGRFSGRQFSNSRSEMNVSTLELGDSALYLCASSPRNSGQETQYFGPGTRLLVL.

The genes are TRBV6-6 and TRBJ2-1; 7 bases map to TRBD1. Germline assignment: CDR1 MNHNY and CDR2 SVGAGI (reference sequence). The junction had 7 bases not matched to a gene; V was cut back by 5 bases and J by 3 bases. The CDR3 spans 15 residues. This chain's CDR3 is CASSPTRTGYNEQFF. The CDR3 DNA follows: TGTGCCAGCAGTCCGACCAGGACAGGCTACAATGAGCAGTTCTTC.

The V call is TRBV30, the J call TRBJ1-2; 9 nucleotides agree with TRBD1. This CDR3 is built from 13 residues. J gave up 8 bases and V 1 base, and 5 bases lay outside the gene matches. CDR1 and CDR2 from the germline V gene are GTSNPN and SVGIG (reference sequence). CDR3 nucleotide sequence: TGTGCCTGGAGTGAACTGGGACAGGGAGGCTACACCTTC. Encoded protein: CAWSELGQGGYTF.

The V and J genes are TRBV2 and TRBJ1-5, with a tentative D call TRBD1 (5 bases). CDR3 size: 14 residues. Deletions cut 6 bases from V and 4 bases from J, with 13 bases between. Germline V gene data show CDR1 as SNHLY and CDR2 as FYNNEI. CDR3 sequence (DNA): TGTGCCAGCAGGGAGGGACGGAGTAATCAGCCCCAGCATTTT. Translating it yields CASREGRSNQPQHF. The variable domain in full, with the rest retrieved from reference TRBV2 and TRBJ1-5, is EPEVTQTPSHQVTQMGQEVILRCVPISNHLYFYWYRQILGQKVEFLVSFYNNEISEKSEIFDDQFSVERPDGSNFTLKIRSTKLEDSAMYFCASREGRSNQPQHFGDGTRLSIL.

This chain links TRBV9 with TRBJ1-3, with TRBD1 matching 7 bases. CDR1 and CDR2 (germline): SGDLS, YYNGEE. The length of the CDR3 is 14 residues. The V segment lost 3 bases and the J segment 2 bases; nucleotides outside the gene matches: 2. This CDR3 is CASSGDRAGNTIYF. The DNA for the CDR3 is TGTGCCAGCAGCGGTGACAGGGCTGGAAACACCATATATTTT.

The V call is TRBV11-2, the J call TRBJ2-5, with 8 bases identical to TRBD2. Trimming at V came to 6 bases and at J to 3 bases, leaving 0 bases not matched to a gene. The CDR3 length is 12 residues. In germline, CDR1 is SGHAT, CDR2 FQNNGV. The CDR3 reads CASRTSEETQYF. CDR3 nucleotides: TGTGCCAGCAGGACTAGCGAAGAGACCCAGTACTTC.

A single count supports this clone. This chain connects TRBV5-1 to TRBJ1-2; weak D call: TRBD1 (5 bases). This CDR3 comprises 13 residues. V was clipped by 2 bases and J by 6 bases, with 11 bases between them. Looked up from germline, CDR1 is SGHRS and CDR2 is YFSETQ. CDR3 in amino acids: CASSFGGGNGYTF. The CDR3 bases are TGCGCCAGCAGCTTCGGGGGGGGAAATGGCTACACCTTC.

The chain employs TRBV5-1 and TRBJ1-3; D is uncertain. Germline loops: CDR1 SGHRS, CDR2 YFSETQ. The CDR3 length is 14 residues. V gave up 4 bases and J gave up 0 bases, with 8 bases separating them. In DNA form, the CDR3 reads TGCGCCAGCAGCCCGGGAGACTCTGGAAACACCATATATTTT. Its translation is CASSPGDSGNTIYF. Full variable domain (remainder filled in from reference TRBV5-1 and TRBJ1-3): KAGVTQTPRYLIKTRGQQVTLSCSPISGHRSVSWYQQTPGQGLQFLFEYFSETQRNKGNFPGRFSGRQFSNSRSEMNVSTLELGDSALYLCASSPGDSGNTIYFGEGSWLTVV.

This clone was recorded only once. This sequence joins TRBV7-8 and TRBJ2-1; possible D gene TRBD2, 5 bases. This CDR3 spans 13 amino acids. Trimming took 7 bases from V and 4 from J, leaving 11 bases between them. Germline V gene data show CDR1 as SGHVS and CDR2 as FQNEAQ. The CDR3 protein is CASTSGGYNEQFF. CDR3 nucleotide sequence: TGTGCCAGCACCTCCGGAGGATACAATGAGCAGTTCTTC.

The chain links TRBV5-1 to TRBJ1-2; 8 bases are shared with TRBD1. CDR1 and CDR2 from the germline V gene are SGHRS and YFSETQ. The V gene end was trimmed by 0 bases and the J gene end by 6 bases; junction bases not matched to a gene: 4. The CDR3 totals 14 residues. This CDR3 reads CASSLASGGDGYTF. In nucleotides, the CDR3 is TGCGCCAGCAGCTTGGCGTCAGGGGGCGATGGCTACACCTTC.

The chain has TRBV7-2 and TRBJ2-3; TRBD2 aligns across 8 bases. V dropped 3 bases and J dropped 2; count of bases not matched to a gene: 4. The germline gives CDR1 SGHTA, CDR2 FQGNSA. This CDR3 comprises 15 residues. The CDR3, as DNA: TGTGCCAGCAGCTTTCAAGCGGGGGACACAGATACGCAGTATTTT. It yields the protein CASSFQAGDTDTQYF.

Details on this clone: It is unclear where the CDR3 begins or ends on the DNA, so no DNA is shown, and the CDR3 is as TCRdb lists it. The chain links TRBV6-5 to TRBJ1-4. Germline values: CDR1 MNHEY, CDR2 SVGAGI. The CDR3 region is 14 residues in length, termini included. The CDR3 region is CASSSSVLGEKLFF.

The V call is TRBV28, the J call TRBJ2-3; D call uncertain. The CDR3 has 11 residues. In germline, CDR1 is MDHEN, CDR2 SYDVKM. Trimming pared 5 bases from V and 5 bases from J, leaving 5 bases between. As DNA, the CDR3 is TGTGCCAGCAGTGTTAAAGATACGCAGTATTTT. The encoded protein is CASSVKDTQYF.

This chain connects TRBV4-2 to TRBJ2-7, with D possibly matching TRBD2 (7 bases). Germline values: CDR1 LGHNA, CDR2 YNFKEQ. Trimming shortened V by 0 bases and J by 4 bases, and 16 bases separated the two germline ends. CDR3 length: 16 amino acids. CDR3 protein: CASSQELQGGFYEQYF. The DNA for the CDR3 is TGTGCCAGCAGCCAAGAGCTACAGGGAGGGTTTTACGAGCAGTACTTC.

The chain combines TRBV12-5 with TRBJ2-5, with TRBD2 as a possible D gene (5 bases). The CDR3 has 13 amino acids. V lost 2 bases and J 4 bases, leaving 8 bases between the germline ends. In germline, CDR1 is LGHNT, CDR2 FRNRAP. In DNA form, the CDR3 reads TGTGCTAGTGGTTTGTTTGCGGGAGAGACCCAGTACTTC. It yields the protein CASGLFAGETQYF.

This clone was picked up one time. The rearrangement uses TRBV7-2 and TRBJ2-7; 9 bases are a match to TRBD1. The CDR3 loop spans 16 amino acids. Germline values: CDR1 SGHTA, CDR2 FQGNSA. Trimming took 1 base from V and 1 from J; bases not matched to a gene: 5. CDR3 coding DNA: TGTGCCAGCAGCTTAGGTCCCGGGACAGGGTCCTACGAGCAGTACTTC. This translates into CASSLGPGTGSYEQYF.

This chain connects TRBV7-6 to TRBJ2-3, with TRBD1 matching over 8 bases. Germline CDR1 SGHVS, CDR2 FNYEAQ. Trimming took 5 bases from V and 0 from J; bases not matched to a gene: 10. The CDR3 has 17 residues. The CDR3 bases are TGTGCCAGCAGCACGACGACAGGGGTGGTGAGCACAGATACGCAGTATTTT. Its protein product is CASSTTTGVVSTDTQYF.

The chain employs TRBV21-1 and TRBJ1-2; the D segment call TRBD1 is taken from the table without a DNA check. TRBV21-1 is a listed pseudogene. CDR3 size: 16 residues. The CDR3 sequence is CASIGGVTGTGVGYTF. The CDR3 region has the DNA TGTGCCAGCATCGGGGGCGTTACAGGGACAGGGGTTGGCTACACCTTC.

CDR3 loop: CASSQDGSAGGADTGELFF. The CDR3 DNA sequence: TGCGCCAGCAGCCAAGATGGCAGCGCGGGGGGGGCCGACACCGGGGAGCTGTTTTTT. The chain joins TRBV4-1 to TRBJ2-2; 9 bases are shared with TRBD2. Unmatched junction bases numbered 11, after V lost 0 bases and J lost 3 bases. CDR3 length equals 19 residues. Germline CDR1 MGHRA, CDR2 YSYEKL.

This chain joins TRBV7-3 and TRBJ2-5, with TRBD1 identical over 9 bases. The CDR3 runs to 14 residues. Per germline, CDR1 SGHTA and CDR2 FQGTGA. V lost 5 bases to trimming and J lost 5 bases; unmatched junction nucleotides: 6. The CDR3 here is CASSITGGAETQYF. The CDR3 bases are TGTGCCAGCAGCATTACAGGGGGCGCGGAGACCCAGTACTTC. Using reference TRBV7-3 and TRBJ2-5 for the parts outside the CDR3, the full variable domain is GAGVSQTPSNKVTEKGKYVELRCDPISGHTALYWYRQSLGQGPEFLIYFQGTGAADDSGLPNDRFFAVRPEGSVSTLKIQRTERGDSAVYLCASSITGGAETQYFGPGTRLLVL.

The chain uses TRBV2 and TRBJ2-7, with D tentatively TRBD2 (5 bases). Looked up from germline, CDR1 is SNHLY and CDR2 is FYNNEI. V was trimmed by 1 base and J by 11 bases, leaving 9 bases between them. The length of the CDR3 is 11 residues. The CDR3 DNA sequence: TGTGCCAGCAGTGAAGGGGAGCCGGAGTACTTC. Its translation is CASSEGEPEYF.

The CDR3 reads CASSLERGGSYEQYF. The DNA for the CDR3 is TGTGCCAGCAGCTTGGAGCGGGGGGGATCCTACGAGCAGTACTTC. This chain joins TRBV7-2 and TRBJ2-7, with 10 bases aligning to TRBD2. The ends lost 3 bases at V and 1 base at J; junction bases unmatched: 3. Per germline, CDR1 SGHTA and CDR2 FQGNSA. The CDR3 totals 15 residues.

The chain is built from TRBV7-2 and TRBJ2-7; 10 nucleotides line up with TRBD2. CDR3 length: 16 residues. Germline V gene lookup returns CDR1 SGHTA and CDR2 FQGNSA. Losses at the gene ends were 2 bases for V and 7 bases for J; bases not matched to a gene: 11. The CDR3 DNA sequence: TGTGCCAGCAGCTTATTGCAGCGGGGGGGCCTTTTAGAGCAGTACTTC. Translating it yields CASSLLQRGGLLEQYF.

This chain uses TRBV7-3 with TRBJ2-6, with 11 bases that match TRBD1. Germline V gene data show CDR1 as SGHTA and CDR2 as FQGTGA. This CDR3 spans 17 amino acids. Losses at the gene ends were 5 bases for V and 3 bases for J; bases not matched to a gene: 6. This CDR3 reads CASSLGQGAGGANVLTF. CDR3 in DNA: TGTGCCAGCAGCCTTGGACAGGGGGCTGGTGGGGCCAACGTCCTGACTTTC. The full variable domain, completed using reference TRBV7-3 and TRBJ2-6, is GAGVSQTPSNKVTEKGKYVELRCDPISGHTALYWYRQSLGQGPEFLIYFQGTGAADDSGLPNDRFFAVRPEGSVSTLKIQRTERGDSAVYLCASSLGQGAGGANVLTFGAGSRLTVL.

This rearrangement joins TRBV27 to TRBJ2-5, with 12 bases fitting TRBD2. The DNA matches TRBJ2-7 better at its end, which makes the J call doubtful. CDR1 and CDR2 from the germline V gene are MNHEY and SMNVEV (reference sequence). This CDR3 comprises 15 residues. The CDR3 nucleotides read TGTGCCAGCAAACTAGCGGGGGGAAGCTCCTACGAGCAGTACTTC. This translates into CASKLAGGSSYEQYF.

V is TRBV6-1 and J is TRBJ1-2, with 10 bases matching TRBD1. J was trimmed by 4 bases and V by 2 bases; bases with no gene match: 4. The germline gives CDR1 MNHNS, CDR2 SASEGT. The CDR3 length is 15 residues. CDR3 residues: CASSEPGQGLYGYTF. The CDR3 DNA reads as TGTGCCAGCAGTGAACCGGGACAGGGGCTCTATGGCTACACCTTC.

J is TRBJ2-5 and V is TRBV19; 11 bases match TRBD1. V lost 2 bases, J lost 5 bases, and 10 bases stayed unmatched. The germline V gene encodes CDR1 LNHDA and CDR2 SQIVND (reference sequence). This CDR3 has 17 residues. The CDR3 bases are TGTGCCAGTAGTATACACCTTGGACAGGGGGCTGGGGAGACCCAGTACTTC. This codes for CASSIHLGQGAGETQYF.

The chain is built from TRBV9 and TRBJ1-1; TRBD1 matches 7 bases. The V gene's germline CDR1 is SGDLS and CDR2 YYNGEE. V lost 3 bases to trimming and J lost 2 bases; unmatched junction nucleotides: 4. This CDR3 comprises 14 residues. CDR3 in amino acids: CASSARGANTEAFF. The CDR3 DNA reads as TGTGCCAGCAGCGCCAGGGGGGCAAACACTGAAGCTTTCTTT.

CDR3 bases: TGTGCCTGGAGAAGAGACTACGAGCAGTACTTC. It encodes CAWRRDYEQYF. This rearrangement joins TRBV30 to TRBJ2-7, with D hard to call. The germline V gene has CDR1 GTSNPN and CDR2 SVGIG (reference sequence). V dropped 3 bases and J dropped 3 bases, with 6 bases sitting between them. The CDR3 totals 11 residues.